This TCR beta chain was sequenced for a study of cytomegalovirus exposure and HLA in healthy donors. As for the study in general: The Caucasian-associated ancestry cluster held roughly 80% of roughly 400 genotyped donors.

V dropped 5 bases and J dropped 4 bases, with 17 bases sitting between them. The germline gives CDR1 SGHTA, CDR2 FQGTGA. This CDR3 is built from 15 residues. The study ran its PCR with 60 Vbeta and 13 Jbeta primers. The data were produced by immunoSEQ multiplex PCR, yet TCRdb's version contains in-frame clones alone and is incomplete. The profile covers 95,000 to 150,000 clones, with approximately 73% appearing a single time and about 4.5% taken by the ten largest. Specimen: PBMCs. The TCR sequence derives from a man between 60 and 75 years old in good health and CMV-seropositive. The chain links TRBV7-3 to TRBJ1-1; perhaps TRBD1 as D (6 bases). The CDR3 loop is CASSRGGAGATEAFF. The DNA for the CDR3 is TGTGCCAGCAGCAGAGGGGGGGCGGGTGCCACTGAAGCTTTCTTT.